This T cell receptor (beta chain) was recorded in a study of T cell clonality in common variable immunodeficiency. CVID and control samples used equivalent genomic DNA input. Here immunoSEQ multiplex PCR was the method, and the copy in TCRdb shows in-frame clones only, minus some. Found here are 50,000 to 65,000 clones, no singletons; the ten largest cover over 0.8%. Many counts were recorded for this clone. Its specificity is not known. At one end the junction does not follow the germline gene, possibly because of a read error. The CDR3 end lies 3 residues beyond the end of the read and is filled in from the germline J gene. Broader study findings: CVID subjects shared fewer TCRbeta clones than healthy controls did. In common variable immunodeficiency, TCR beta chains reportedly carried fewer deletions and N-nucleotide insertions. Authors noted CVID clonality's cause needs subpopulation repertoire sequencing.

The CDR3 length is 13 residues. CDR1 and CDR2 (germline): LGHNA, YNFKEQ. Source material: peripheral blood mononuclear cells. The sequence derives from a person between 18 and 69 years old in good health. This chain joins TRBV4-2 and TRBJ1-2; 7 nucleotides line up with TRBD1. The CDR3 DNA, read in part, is TGCGCCAGCAGCCAAGACAGGGAAGCTGGC. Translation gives CASSQDREAG. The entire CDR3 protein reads CASSQDREAGYTF.